This T cell receptor (beta chain) appears in the sequencing data of a study of blood T cell repertoires in COVID-19. Study-wide background: PBMCs, B-cell-depleted T cells, or T cells provided the cDNA or gDNA that made up the material.

Libraries were prepared by immunoSEQ multiplex PCR; TCRdb keeps only in-frame clonotypes and omits some of them. The table has around 100,000 clones, 75% to 90% seen once; the top ten hold around 8%. The specimen sequenced was peripheral blood. The clonotype originates from a man aged 70-80 years with acute or convalescent COVID-19.

The CDR3, as DNA: TGCGCCAGCAGCCAAGATGCCAACCGGGACACTGAAGCTTTCTTT. This translates into CASSQDANRDTEAFF. V is TRBV4-1 and J is TRBJ1-1; D not resolved. V was cut by 0 bases and J by 3 bases, with 11 bases left in between. Germline V gene data show CDR1 as MGHRA and CDR2 as YSYEKL. CDR3 length: 15 amino acids.